These 16 T cell receptor beta chains originate from one sample sequenced in a study of control samples from healthy donors and cancer patients. TCRdb's table, derived via immunoSEQ multiplex PCR, lists solely in-frame clones and lacks some. The sample holds 120,000 to 150,000 clones, approximately 91% seen once. The sample comprised blood. All receptors derive from a man younger than 40 in good health.

This clone was detected a few times. The chain uses TRBV28 and TRBJ1-5; 10 bases align to TRBD1. Germline CDR1 reads MDHEN; CDR2 reads SYDVKM. The V gene end was trimmed by 11 bases and the J gene end by 0 bases; junction bases not matched to a gene: 16. This CDR3 spans 18 amino acids. CDR3 region: CASIPPGQGTYSNQPQHF. For the CDR3, the DNA is TGTGCCTCAATACCCCCGGGACAGGGGACATATAGCAATCAGCCCCAGCATTTT.

This chain uses TRBV4-2 with TRBJ2-2; 8 bases map to TRBD2. The junction had 6 bases not matched to a gene; V was cut back by 4 bases and J by 5 bases. The V gene's germline CDR1 is LGHNA and CDR2 YNFKEQ. The CDR3 extends over 15 amino acids. CDR3 coding DNA: TGTGCCAGCAGCCGGGACGAGCGGGGGACCGGGGAGCTGTTTTTT. Amino acids: CASSRDERGTGELFF.

The rearrangement uses TRBV10-1 and TRBJ2-3; D perhaps matches TRBD1 (6 bases). The CDR3 is 14 residues long. CDR1 is WNHNN and CDR2 is SYGVQD in the germline V gene (reference sequence). Trimming took off 2 bases at V and 2 bases at J, with 8 bases between the two ends. CDR3 loop: CASSENRATDTQYF. CDR3 bases: TGCGCCAGCAGTGAGAACAGGGCCACAGATACGCAGTATTTT.

The chain recombines TRBV21-1 with TRBJ1-6. TRBV21-1 is a recognized pseudogene. There are 16 residues in the CDR3. Written as DNA, the CDR3 is TGTGCCAGCAGCAAAGTTGGCGTCTCCTATAATTCACCCCTCCACTTT. It is translated as CASSKVGVSYNSPLHF.

The chain combines TRBV27 with TRBJ1-2; the match to TRBD1 covers 7 bases. Losses at the gene ends were 6 bases for V and 3 bases for J; bases not matched to a gene: 7. Per the germline V gene, CDR1 is MNHEY and CDR2 is SMNVEV (reference sequence). This CDR3 comprises 14 residues. CDR3 in amino acids: CASRPDRVDYGYTF. As DNA, the CDR3 is TGTGCCAGCAGACCCGACAGGGTCGACTATGGCTACACCTTC.

Only one count was recorded for this clone. The chain combines TRBV27 with TRBJ1-2; D is undetermined. Trimming shortened V by 2 bases and J by 7 bases, and 11 bases separated the two germline ends. The CDR3 extends over 13 amino acids. Germline CDR1 reads MNHEY; CDR2 reads SMNVEV (reference sequence). CDR3 bases: TGTGCCAGCAGTTTAGCTGGGAATAGTGGCTACACCTTC. It specifies CASSLAGNSGYTF.

J is TRBJ1-1 and V is TRBV14; no clear D gene. The CDR3 spans 14 residues. V gave up 0 bases and J gave up 4 bases, with 9 bases separating them. Germline-derived CDR1 and CDR2 are SGHDN and FVKESK. CDR3: CASSQESGFTEAFF. The CDR3 DNA reads as TGTGCCAGCAGCCAAGAAAGTGGTTTCACTGAAGCTTTCTTT.

The chain links TRBV29-1 to TRBJ1-5; 7 nucleotides line up with TRBD1. Germline values: CDR1 SQVTM, CDR2 ANQGSEA. The J segment lost 3 bases and the V segment lost 6 bases, leaving 5 bases of the junction unmatched. CDR3 size: 13 residues. The CDR3 sequence is CSVVTGANQPQHF. The DNA of the CDR3 is TGCAGCGTCGTTACAGGGGCCAATCAGCCCCAGCATTTT.

This clone was detected only once. This chain joins TRBV28 and TRBJ1-5, with a possible D match to TRBD1 (6 bases). Trimming pared 6 bases from V and 5 bases from J, leaving 20 bases between. There are 16 residues in the CDR3. Germline loops: CDR1 MDHEN, CDR2 SYDVKM. This chain's CDR3 is CASRQGRARGYQPQHF. The CDR3, as DNA: TGTGCCAGCAGGCAAGGTCGGGCCAGGGGCTATCAGCCCCAGCATTTT.

The chain recombines TRBV6-1 with TRBJ1-1; 9 bases are a match to TRBD1. Germline V CDR1 and CDR2: MNHNS, SASEGT. V trimming: 3 bases; J trimming: 5 bases; junction bases outside the gene matches: 16. CDR3 length equals 18 residues. The chain's CDR3 is CASSDLGGLQGAGTEAFF. As DNA, the CDR3 is TGTGCCAGCAGTGACCTGGGGGGGTTACAGGGGGCAGGAACTGAAGCTTTCTTT.

Remarks on this clone: One junction end disagrees with the germline gene, perhaps due to a read error. This sequence joins TRBV12-3 or TRBV12-4 and TRBJ1-2; D call uncertain. This CDR3 region has 12 residues. CDR3 sequence (DNA): TGTGCCAGCGGTTTGGAGGTCCGGGGCTACACCTTC. Translating gives CASGLEVRGYTF.

The chain joins TRBV27 to TRBJ2-1; the D call may be TRBD1 or TRBD2 (5 bases each). Trimming stripped 7 bases from V and 8 bases from J, with 9 bases between. The CDR3 contains 11 residues. Germline V gene lookup returns CDR1 MNHEY and CDR2 SMNVEV (reference sequence). CDR3 sequence: CASTMGDEQFF. The CDR3 nucleotides read TGTGCCAGCACCATGGGGGATGAGCAGTTCTTC.

The rearrangement joins TRBV4-1 to TRBJ2-7; 7 bases map to TRBD2. Germline V CDR1 and CDR2: MGHRA, YSYEKL. The CDR3 sequence is 14 residues long. Trimming removed 2 bases from V and 2 bases from J; junction bases left unmatched: 3. CDR3 in DNA: TGCGCCAGCAGCCAACGACTAGCTCCCTACGAGCAGTACTTC. Translated: CASSQRLAPYEQYF.

The V call is TRBV2, the J call TRBJ2-1; 9 bases line up with TRBD2. The CDR3 contains 16 residues. In germline, CDR1 is SNHLY, CDR2 FYNNEI. Unmatched junction bases numbered 6, after V lost 2 bases and J lost 4 bases. The CDR3 DNA is TGTGCCAGCAGTGAAATGAGCGGGGGGTTTTACAATGAGCAGTTCTTC. Translating gives CASSEMSGGFYNEQFF.

This clone has a handful of counts. The CDR3 sequence is CASRMRGATEAFF. The CDR3 DNA reads TGTGCCAGTAGGATGAGGGGGGCCACTGAAGCTTTCTTT. This chain connects TRBV19 to TRBJ1-1, with a tentative D call TRBD1 (6 bases). The CDR3 is 13 amino acids. V lost 6 bases, J lost 4 bases, and 12 bases lay in between. The germline gives CDR1 LNHDA, CDR2 SQIVND (reference sequence).

The genes are TRBV12-3 or TRBV12-4 and TRBJ1-5; D may be TRBD1 (6 bases). Trimming removed 6 bases from V and 4 bases from J, with 10 bases in between. The CDR3 is made up of 13 amino acids. This chain's CDR3 is CASSLQGNQPQHF. CDR3 sequence (DNA): TGTGCCAGCAGCCTACAGGGAAATCAGCCCCAGCATTTT.